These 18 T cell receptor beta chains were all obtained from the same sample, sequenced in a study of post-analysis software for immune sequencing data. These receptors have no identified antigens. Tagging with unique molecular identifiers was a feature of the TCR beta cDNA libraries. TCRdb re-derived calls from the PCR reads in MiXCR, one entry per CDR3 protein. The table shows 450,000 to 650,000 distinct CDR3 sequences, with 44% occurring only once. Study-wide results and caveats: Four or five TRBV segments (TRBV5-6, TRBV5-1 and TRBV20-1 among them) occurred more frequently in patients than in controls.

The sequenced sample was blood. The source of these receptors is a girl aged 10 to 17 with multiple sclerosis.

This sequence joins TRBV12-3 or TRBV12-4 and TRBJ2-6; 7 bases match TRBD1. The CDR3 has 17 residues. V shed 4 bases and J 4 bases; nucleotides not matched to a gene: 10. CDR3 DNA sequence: TGTGCCAGCAGTTCCAATGACAGGGTGTACGGGGCCAACGTCCTGACTTTC. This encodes CASSSNDRVYGANVLTF.

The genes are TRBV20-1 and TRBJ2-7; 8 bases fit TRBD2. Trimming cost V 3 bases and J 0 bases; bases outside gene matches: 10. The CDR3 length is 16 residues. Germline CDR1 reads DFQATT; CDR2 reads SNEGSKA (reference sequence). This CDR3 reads CSARDPTLAVSYEQYF. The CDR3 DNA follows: TGCAGTGCTAGGGACCCCACACTAGCGGTCTCCTACGAGCAGTACTTC.

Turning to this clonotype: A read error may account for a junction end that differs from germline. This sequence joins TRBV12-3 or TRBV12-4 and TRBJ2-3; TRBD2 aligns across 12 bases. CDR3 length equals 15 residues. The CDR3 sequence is CASTLAGGRADAQYF. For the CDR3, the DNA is TGTGCCAGCACCCTAGCGGGAGGGCGAGCAGATGCGCAGTATTTT.

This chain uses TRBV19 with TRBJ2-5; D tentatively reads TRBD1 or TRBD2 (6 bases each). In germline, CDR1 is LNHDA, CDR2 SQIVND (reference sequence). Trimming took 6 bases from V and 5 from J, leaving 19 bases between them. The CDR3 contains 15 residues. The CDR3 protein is CASSGLRGGEETQYF. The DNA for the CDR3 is TGTGCCAGTAGCGGACTCAGGGGAGGCGAGGAGACCCAGTACTTC.

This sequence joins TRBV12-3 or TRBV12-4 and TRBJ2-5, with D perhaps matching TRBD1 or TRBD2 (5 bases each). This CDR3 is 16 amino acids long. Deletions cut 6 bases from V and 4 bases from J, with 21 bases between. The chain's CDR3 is CASSVSGASGRETQYF. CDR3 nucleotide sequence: TGTGCCAGCAGCGTTTCTGGGGCCTCGGGACGAGAGACCCAGTACTTC.

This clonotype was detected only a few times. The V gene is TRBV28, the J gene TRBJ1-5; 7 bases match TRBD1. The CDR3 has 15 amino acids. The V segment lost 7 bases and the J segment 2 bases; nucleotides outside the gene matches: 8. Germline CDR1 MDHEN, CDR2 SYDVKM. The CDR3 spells CASKGQQQGNQPQHF. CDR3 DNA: TGTGCCAGCAAGGGACAGCAGCAGGGCAATCAGCCCCAGCATTTT. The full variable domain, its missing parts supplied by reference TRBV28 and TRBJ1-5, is DVKVTQSSRYLVKRTGEKVFLECVQDMDHENMFWYRQDPGLGLRLIYFSYDVKMKEKGDIPEGYSVSREKKERFSLILESASTNQTSMYLCASKGQQQGNQPQHFGDGTRLSIL.

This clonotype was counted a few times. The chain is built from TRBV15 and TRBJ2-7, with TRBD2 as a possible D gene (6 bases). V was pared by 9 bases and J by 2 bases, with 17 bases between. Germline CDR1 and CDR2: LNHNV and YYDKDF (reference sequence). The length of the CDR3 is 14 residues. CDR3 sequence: CATTEGRGTYEQYF. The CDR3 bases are TGTGCCACAACTGAAGGGCGCGGGACCTACGAGCAGTACTTC.

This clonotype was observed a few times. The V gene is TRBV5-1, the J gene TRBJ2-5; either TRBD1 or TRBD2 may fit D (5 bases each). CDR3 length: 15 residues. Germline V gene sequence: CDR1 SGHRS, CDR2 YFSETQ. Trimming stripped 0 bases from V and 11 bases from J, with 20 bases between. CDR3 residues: CASSLGRQYQGEQYF. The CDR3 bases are TGCGCCAGCAGCTTGGGTCGGCAGTACCAAGGGGAGCAGTACTTC.

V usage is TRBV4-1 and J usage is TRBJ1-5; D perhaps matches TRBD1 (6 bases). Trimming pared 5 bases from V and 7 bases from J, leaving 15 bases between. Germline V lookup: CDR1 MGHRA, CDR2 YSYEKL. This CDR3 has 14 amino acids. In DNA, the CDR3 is TGCGCCAGCAGCTCCGGCAGGGGCGGGCAGCCCCAGCATTTT. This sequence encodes CASSSGRGGQPQHF.

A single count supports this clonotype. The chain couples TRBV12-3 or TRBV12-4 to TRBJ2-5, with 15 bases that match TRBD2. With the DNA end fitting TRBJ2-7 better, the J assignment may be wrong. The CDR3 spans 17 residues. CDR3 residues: CASSLAWTSGRANEQYF. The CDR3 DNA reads TGTGCCAGCAGTTTAGCGTGGACTAGCGGGAGGGCCAACGAGCAGTACTTC.

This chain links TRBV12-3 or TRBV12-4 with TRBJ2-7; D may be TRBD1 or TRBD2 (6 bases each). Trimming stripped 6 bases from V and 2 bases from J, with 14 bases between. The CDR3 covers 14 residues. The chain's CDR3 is CASRQGGTPYEQYF. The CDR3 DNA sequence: TGTGCCAGCAGACAAGGGGGGACACCCTACGAGCAGTACTTC.

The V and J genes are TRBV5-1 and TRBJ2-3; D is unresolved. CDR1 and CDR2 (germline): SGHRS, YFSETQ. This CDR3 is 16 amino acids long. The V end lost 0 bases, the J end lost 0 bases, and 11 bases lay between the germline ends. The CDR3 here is CASSLVGYPSTDTQYF. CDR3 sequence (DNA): TGCGCCAGCAGCTTGGTGGGCTACCCTAGCACAGATACGCAGTATTTT.

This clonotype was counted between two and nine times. The CDR3 region is CASSHDRAGANVLTF. The CDR3 DNA follows: TGCGCCAGCAGCCACGACAGGGCCGGGGCCAACGTCCTGACTTTC. The chain is built from TRBV4-1 and TRBJ2-6, with TRBD1 matching over 7 bases. The CDR3 is 15 residues long. V lost 3 bases, J lost 4 bases, and 3 bases stayed unmatched. The germline V gene encodes CDR1 MGHRA and CDR2 YSYEKL.

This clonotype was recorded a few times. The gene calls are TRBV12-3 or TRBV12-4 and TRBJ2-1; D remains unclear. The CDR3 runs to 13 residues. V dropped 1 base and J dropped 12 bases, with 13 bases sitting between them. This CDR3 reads CASSLGSRIRQFF. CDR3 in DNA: TGTGCCAGCAGTTTAGGATCTCGGATCCGGCAGTTCTTC.

CDR3 region: CASDQRGGDTQYF. The CDR3, as DNA: TGTGCCAGCGACCAGCGGGGAGGAGATACGCAGTATTTT. The chain has TRBV6-6 and TRBJ2-3, with 7 bases that match TRBD2. The CDR3 has 13 residues. Germline loops: CDR1 MNHNY, CDR2 SVGAGI (reference sequence). V trimming: 8 bases; J trimming: 5 bases; junction bases outside the gene matches: 7.

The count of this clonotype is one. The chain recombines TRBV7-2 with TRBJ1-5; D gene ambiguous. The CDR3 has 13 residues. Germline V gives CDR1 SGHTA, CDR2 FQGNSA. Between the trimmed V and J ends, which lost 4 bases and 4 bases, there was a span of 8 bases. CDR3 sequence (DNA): TGTGCCAGCAGCTCCCGGCCTAATCAGCCCCAGCATTTT. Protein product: CASSSRPNQPQHF.

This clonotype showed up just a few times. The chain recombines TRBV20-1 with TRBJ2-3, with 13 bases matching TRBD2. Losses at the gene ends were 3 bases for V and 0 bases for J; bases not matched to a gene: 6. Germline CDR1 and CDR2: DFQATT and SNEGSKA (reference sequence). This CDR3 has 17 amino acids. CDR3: CSASRLAGGFSTDTQYF. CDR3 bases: TGCAGTGCTAGCAGACTAGCGGGGGGTTTTAGCACAGATACGCAGTATTTT.

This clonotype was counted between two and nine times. The CDR3 sequence is CASSPDRAGETQYF. CDR3 bases: TGTGCCAGCAGCCCAGACAGGGCAGGAGAGACCCAGTACTTC. This chain uses TRBV7-3 with TRBJ2-5, with 7 bases that match TRBD1. The CDR3 length is 14 residues. The J segment lost 4 bases and the V segment lost 5 bases, leaving 7 bases of the junction unmatched. Per germline, CDR1 SGHTA and CDR2 FQGTGA.